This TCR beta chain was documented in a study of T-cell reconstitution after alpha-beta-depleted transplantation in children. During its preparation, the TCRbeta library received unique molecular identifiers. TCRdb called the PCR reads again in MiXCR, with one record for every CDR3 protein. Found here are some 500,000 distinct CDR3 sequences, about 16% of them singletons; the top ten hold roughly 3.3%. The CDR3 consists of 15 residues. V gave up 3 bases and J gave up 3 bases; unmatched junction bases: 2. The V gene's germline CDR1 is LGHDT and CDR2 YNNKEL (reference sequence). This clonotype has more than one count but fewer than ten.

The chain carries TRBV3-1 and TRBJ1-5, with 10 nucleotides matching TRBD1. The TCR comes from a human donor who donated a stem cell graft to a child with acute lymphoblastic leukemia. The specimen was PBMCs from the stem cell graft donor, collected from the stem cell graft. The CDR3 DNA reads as TGTGCCAGCAGCCAGACAGGGGGCTTCAATCAGCCCCAGCATTTT. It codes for CASSQTGGFNQPQHF.